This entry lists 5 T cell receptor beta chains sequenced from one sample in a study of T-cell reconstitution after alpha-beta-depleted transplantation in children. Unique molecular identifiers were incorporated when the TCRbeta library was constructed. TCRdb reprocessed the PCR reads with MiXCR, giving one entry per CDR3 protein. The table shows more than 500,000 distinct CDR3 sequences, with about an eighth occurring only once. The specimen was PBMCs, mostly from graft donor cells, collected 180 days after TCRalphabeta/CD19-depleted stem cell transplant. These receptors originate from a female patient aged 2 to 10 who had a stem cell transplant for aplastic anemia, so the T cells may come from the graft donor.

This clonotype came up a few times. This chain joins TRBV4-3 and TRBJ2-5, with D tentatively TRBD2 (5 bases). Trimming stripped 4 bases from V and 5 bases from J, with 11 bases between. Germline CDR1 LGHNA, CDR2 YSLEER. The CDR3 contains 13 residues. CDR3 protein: CASSPRVRETQYF. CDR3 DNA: TGCGCCAGCAGCCCGCGGGTGAGGGAGACCCAGTACTTC.

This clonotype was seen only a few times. The CDR3 DNA sequence: TGTGCCAGCAGAACAACCGATACAGGGTTGCCGAACATTCAGTACTTC. It encodes CASRTTDTGLPNIQYF. The genes are TRBV7-8 and TRBJ2-4, with D tentatively TRBD1 (6 bases). The CDR3 is 16 residues long. Germline CDR1 reads SGHVS; CDR2 reads FQNEAQ. V was cut by 6 bases and J by 7 bases, with 22 bases left in between.

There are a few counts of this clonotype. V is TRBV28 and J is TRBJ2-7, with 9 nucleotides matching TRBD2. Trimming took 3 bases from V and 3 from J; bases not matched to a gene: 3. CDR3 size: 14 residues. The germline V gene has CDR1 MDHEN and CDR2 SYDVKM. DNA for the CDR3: TGTGCCAGCAGTTTTGGGACTAGCAACTACGAGCAGTACTTC. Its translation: CASSFGTSNYEQYF. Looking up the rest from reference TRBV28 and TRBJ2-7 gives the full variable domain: DVKVTQSSRYLVKRTGEKVFLECVQDMDHENMFWYRQDPGLGLRLIYFSYDVKMKEKGDIPEGYSVSREKKERFSLILESASTNQTSMYLCASSFGTSNYEQYFGPGTRLTVT.

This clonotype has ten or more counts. CDR3 bases: TGTGCCACCAGGAAGACGAGGCCGAGTGCCAAAAACATTCAGTACTTC. Amino acids: CATRKTRPSAKNIQYF. The genes are TRBV24-1 and TRBJ2-4; D is undetermined. Looked up from germline, CDR1 is KGHDR and CDR2 is SFDVKD. This CDR3 region has 16 residues. Trimming took 7 bases from V and 1 from J, leaving 16 bases between them.

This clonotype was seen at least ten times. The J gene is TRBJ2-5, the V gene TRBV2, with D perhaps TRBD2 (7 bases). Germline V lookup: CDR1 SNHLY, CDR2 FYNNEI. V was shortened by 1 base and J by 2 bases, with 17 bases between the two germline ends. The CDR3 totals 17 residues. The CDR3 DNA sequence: TGTGCCAGCAGTGAAGAATGGGGGGGCTGGTGGCAAGAGACCCAGTACTTC. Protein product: CASSEEWGGWWQETQYF.